This entry describes one TCR beta chain. Its antigen is currently unknown. The data belong to a study of T cell responses to AZD1222 COVID-19 vaccine. Regarding the study as a whole: Vaccine-associated CD4 TCRs ranged over spike, dominating at 160-218 and 743-854. It should be noted that donors were predominantly white British and more often female, and clonal diversity was possibly underestimated.

Germline lookup yields CDR1 MNHEY and CDR2 SVGAGI. V was cut by 6 bases and J by 0 bases, with 6 bases left in between. CDR3 length: 13 amino acids. The assay was immunoSEQ multiplex PCR, and TCRdb's table has in-frame clones only and misses some. The sample lists about 95,000 clones; 85% to 90% were seen once. The chain joins TRBV6-5 to TRBJ1-5, with D unclear. This sequence originates from an adult in good health. This sample comprised peripheral blood, obtained on day 0 of AZD1222 vaccination. The CDR3 spells CASSLHSNQPQHF. The CDR3 DNA follows: TGTGCCAGCAGCCTACATAGCAATCAGCCCCAGCATTTT.